The 32 T cell receptor beta chains below come from one sample, sequenced in a study of shared clonotypes between healthy human individuals. Clones were sequenced by immunoSEQ multiplex PCR, and TCRdb holds only the in-frame ones, with some missing. This table holds about 680,000 clones, just over 90% found once. Positively selected for CCR7, the CD45RO-negative cells used as naive CD8 cells excluded terminally differentiated effector memory CD45RA+ cells. Sequencing input: naive CD8+ T cells sorted from blood. The source of these receptors is a young man in good health.

V gene TRBV7-9 combines with J gene TRBJ2-2; D uncertain. The V end was cut by 8 bases, the J end by 7 bases, with 8 bases between. Germline values: CDR1 SEHNR, CDR2 FQNEAQ (reference sequence). CDR3 length equals 11 residues. The CDR3 DNA reads as TGTGCCAGCTCAAGTTACGGGGAGCTGTTTTTT. Its translation is CASSSYGELFF.

The chain employs TRBV10-1 and TRBJ2-3, with 7 bases that match TRBD2. The germline V gene encodes CDR1 WNHNN and CDR2 SYGVQD (reference sequence). V lost 3 bases to trimming and J lost 3 bases; unmatched junction nucleotides: 12. This CDR3 has 17 residues. This CDR3 is CASSETRSRGSTDTQYF. CDR3 nucleotide sequence: TGCGCCAGCAGTGAAACCCGCTCCCGCGGGAGTACAGATACGCAGTATTTT.

The chain uses TRBV30 and TRBJ2-7, with 11 nucleotides matching TRBD2. Germline CDR1 reads GTSNPN; CDR2 reads SVGIG (reference sequence). CDR3 length equals 13 residues. Trimming removed 0 bases from V and 5 bases from J; junction bases left unmatched: 0. CDR3 amino acids: CAWSVLAGDEQYF. The DNA of the CDR3 is TGTGCCTGGAGTGTACTAGCGGGAGACGAGCAGTACTTC.

The chain has TRBV7-2 and TRBJ1-5; D uncertain. The V and J ends lost 1 base and 1 base respectively, with 8 bases between them. The CDR3 has 15 residues. Germline V gives CDR1 SGHTA, CDR2 FQGNSA. In nucleotides, the CDR3 is TGTGCCAGCAGCTTAGTCGTACAGAGCAATCAGCCCCAGCATTTT. Residues: CASSLVVQSNQPQHF.

This clone was recorded once. The chain combines TRBV11-2 with TRBJ2-5; TRBD2 aligns across 8 bases. CDR1 and CDR2 from the germline V gene are SGHAT and FQNNGV. The V segment lost 1 base and the J segment 1 base; nucleotides outside the gene matches: 5. The CDR3 has 16 amino acids. The CDR3 loop is CASSLAIAGSQETQYF. The CDR3 coding sequence is TGTGCCAGCAGCTTAGCAATAGCGGGGTCCCAAGAGACCCAGTACTTC.

The rearrangement links TRBV27 to TRBJ2-6; no clear D. The CDR3 length is 16 residues. V was cut by 6 bases and J by 0 bases, with 12 bases left in between. Germline assignment: CDR1 MNHEY and CDR2 SMNVEV (reference sequence). CDR3 residues: CASSSQQFSGANVLTF. CDR3 in DNA: TGTGCCAGCAGCTCCCAACAGTTCTCTGGGGCCAACGTCCTGACTTTC.

The chain combines TRBV14 with TRBJ1-2; D possibly corresponds to TRBD1 (6 bases). The V gene's germline CDR1 is SGHDN and CDR2 FVKESK. V shed 4 bases and J shed 4 bases, with 16 bases lying between them. The CDR3 runs 15 residues. In DNA, the CDR3 is TGTGCCAGCAGCCCCCGCGGGGGGCTCGGCTATGGCTACACCTTC. Translation gives CASSPRGGLGYGYTF.

The chain links TRBV27 to TRBJ2-7; tentatively, D is TRBD1 or TRBD2 (5 bases each). The CDR3 extends over 16 amino acids. Germline CDR1 is MNHEY and CDR2 is SMNVEV (reference sequence). V lost 4 bases and J 2 bases, leaving 18 bases between the germline ends. DNA of the CDR3: TGTGCCAGCAGTTCCCGCCGGGACGAAAGGCCCTACGAGCAGTACTTC. This gives the protein CASSSRRDERPYEQYF.

The chain recombines TRBV13 with TRBJ2-2, with D unresolved. The CDR3 contains 13 residues. V gave up 5 bases and J gave up 1 base, with 5 bases separating them. Germline V gene lookup returns CDR1 PRHDT and CDR2 FYEKMQ (reference sequence). The CDR3 loop reads CASSIQNTGELFF. DNA of the CDR3: TGTGCCAGCAGCATCCAGAACACCGGGGAGCTGTTTTTT. Combining the CDR3 with reference TRBV13 and TRBJ2-2 gives the whole variable domain AAGVIQSPRHLIKEKRETATLKCYPIPRHDTVYWYQQGPGQDPQFLISFYEKMQSDKGSIPDRFSAQQFSDYHSELNMSSLELGDSALYFCASSIQNTGELFFGEGSRLTVL.

V is TRBV27 and J is TRBJ2-7; 14 bases agree with TRBD2. V was clipped by 6 bases and J by 7 bases; unmatched bases: 5. In germline, CDR1 is MNHEY, CDR2 SMNVEV (reference sequence). The CDR3 extends over 14 amino acids. The DNA of the CDR3 is TGTGCCAGCAGCGCGGGACTAGCGGGAGTTGAGCAGTACTTC. Protein: CASSAGLAGVEQYF.

This rearrangement joins TRBV11-2 to TRBJ2-3; unclear D gene. The germline CDR1 and CDR2 sequences are SGHAT and FQNNGV. CDR3 length equals 15 residues. The ends were cut back, 5 bases at V and 2 bases at J, with 14 bases in the middle. CDR3 in DNA: TGTGCCAGCAGCACGCGGTCCCGCCACACAGATACGCAGTATTTT. Residues: CASSTRSRHTDTQYF.

V gene TRBV15 combines with J gene TRBJ2-1, with 12 positions matching TRBD2. Germline V gives CDR1 LNHNV, CDR2 YYDKDF (reference sequence). Trimming cost V 3 bases and J 4 bases; bases outside gene matches: 16. This CDR3 has 20 amino acids. The CDR3 DNA follows: TGTGCCACCAGCAGTCCCCCCGCGACTAGCGGGAGCCAGTTTTACAATGAGCAGTTCTTC. Amino acid sequence: CATSSPPATSGSQFYNEQFF.

The chain uses TRBV7-9 and TRBJ1-1, with TRBD1 identical over 7 bases. Per the germline V gene, CDR1 is SEHNR and CDR2 is FQNEAQ (reference sequence). Losses at the gene ends were 6 bases for V and 2 bases for J; bases not matched to a gene: 12. The CDR3 length is 16 residues. This CDR3 reads CASRSHGQDANTEAFF. The CDR3 DNA reads as TGTGCCAGCAGATCACACGGACAGGATGCAAACACTGAAGCTTTCTTT.

The chain uses TRBV7-9 and TRBJ2-7; 11 positions match TRBD2. The ends lost 5 bases at V and 4 bases at J; junction bases unmatched: 7. The length of the CDR3 is 15 residues. Germline loops: CDR1 SEHNR, CDR2 FQNEAQ (reference sequence). CDR3 DNA: TGTGCCAGCAGCCATGGCACTAGCGGGAGATACGAGCAGTACTTC. Amino acids: CASSHGTSGRYEQYF.

The table lists this clone with a few counts. The identical CDR3 is also encoded by other nucleotide sequences in the sample. This chain uses TRBV7-9 with TRBJ1-5; D is unclear. Trimming removed 0 bases at V and 5 bases at J, with 2 bases between. Germline CDR1 SEHNR, CDR2 FQNEAQ (reference sequence). The CDR3 covers 12 residues. The CDR3 region is CASSLADQPQHF. The CDR3 bases are TGTGCCAGCAGCTTAGCCGATCAGCCCCAGCATTTT.

V and J are TRBV9 and TRBJ2-3; no clear D gene. Germline V gene data show CDR1 as SGDLS and CDR2 as YYNGEE. The CDR3 length is 14 residues. V was trimmed by 0 bases and J by 8 bases, leaving 13 bases between them. The CDR3 spells CASSVGRSLGTQYF. CDR3 nucleotide sequence: TGTGCCAGCAGCGTAGGGAGAAGCCTAGGTACGCAGTATTTT.

Points on this clone: One end of the junction is discordant with germline, which a read error may explain. V is TRBV15 and J is TRBJ2-7, with 11 nucleotides matching TRBD1. The germline V gene has CDR1 LNHNV and CDR2 YYDKDF (reference sequence). The CDR3 totals 15 residues. This CDR3 reads CATSSGQGAATIQSF. CDR3 bases: TGTGCCACCAGCAGTGGACAGGGGGCGGCTACAATCCAGTCCTTC. Complete variable domain (other parts from reference TRBV15 and TRBJ2-7): DAMVIQNPRYQVTQFGKPVTLSCSQTLNHNVMYWYQQKSSQAPKLLFHYYDKDFNNEADTPDNFQSRRPNTSFCFLDIRSPGLGDTAMYLCATSSGQGAATIQSFGPGTRLTVT.

The rearrangement links TRBV27 to TRBJ2-1, with D unclear. Looked up from germline, CDR1 is MNHEY and CDR2 is SMNVEV (reference sequence). V was shortened by 3 bases and J by 7 bases, with 19 bases between the two germline ends. This CDR3 region has 16 residues. CDR3 sequence (DNA): TGTGCCAGCAGTTTCAGGACCATGACCAAGGAAAATGAGCAGTTCTTC. Its translation is CASSFRTMTKENEQFF.

CDR3 amino acids: CASSYSSGTGAYEQYF. DNA of the CDR3: TGTGCCAGCAGTTACTCCAGTGGGACAGGGGCCTACGAGCAGTACTTC. The chain has TRBV6-6 and TRBJ2-7, with 10 positions matching TRBD1. CDR1 MNHNY and CDR2 SVGAGI come from the germline V gene (reference sequence). The CDR3 has 16 residues. Trimming removed 0 bases from V and 2 bases from J; junction bases left unmatched: 4.

V gene TRBV5-5 combines with J gene TRBJ2-7, with D maybe TRBD2 (5 bases). V lost 4 bases, J lost 2 bases, and 16 bases lay in between. The CDR3 is made up of 15 amino acids. The germline gives CDR1 SGHKS, CDR2 YYEKEE (reference sequence). The CDR3 sequence is CASSRSAGGTYEQYF. In nucleotides, the CDR3 is TGTGCCAGCAGCCGCTCTGCGGGTGGCACCTACGAGCAGTACTTC.

The chain carries TRBV7-9 and TRBJ2-7, with 8 bases that match TRBD1. Germline V gene lookup returns CDR1 SEHNR and CDR2 FQNEAQ (reference sequence). The V gene end was trimmed by 2 bases and the J gene end by 6 bases; junction bases not matched to a gene: 9. There are 15 residues in the CDR3. The CDR3 loop reads CASSLPDRGHSEQYF. The CDR3 nucleotides read TGTGCCAGCAGCTTACCTGACAGGGGTCATTCCGAGCAGTACTTC. Full variable domain (missing parts from reference TRBV7-9 and TRBJ2-7): DTGVSQNPRHKITKRGQNVTFRCDPISEHNRLYWYRQTLGQGPEFLTYFQNEAQLEKSRLLSDRFSAERPKGSFSTLEIQRTEQGDSAMYLCASSLPDRGHSEQYFGPGTRLTVT.

V usage is TRBV4-1 and J usage is TRBJ2-7; D is perhaps TRBD1 (5 bases). V lost 1 base, J lost 1 base, and 11 bases lay in between. In germline, CDR1 is MGHRA, CDR2 YSYEKL. The CDR3 consists of 15 residues. CDR3 sequence: CASSQVKGRSYEQYF. The CDR3 DNA sequence: TGCGCCAGCAGCCAAGTTAAGGGGCGATCCTACGAGCAGTACTTC.

This rearrangement joins TRBV2 to TRBJ2-3; possibly TRBD1 or TRBD2 for D (7 bases each). The ends were cut back, 5 bases at V and 4 bases at J, with 28 bases in the middle. The germline V gene encodes CDR1 SNHLY and CDR2 FYNNEI. The CDR3 contains 19 residues. The CDR3 loop reads CASSITQGGTGGKPDTQYF. CDR3 DNA sequence: TGTGCCAGCAGTATAACCCAGGGGGGTACGGGAGGAAAGCCAGATACGCAGTATTTT.

J is TRBJ2-2 and V is TRBV7-6; TRBD2 might be the D (5 bases). V was pared by 4 bases and J by 5 bases, with 8 bases between. Per the germline V gene, CDR1 is SGHVS and CDR2 is FNYEAQ. The CDR3 has 13 amino acids. CDR3 DNA sequence: TGTGCCAGCAGCTCGGGGTGGACCGGGGAGCTGTTTTTT. This sequence encodes CASSSGWTGELFF. Drawing the rest from reference TRBV7-6 and TRBJ2-2, the complete variable domain is GAGVSQSPRYKVTKRGQDVALRCDPISGHVSLYWYRQALGQGPEFLTYFNYEAQQDKSGLPNDRFSAERPEGSISTLTIQRTEQRDSAMYRCASSSGWTGELFFGEGSRLTVL.

The rearrangement links TRBV7-9 to TRBJ1-2; 7 bases align to TRBD1. Germline V lookup: CDR1 SEHNR, CDR2 FQNEAQ (reference sequence). This CDR3 contains 13 residues. The V gene end was trimmed by 8 bases and the J gene end by 4 bases; junction bases not matched to a gene: 7. The CDR3 sequence is CASGGQSGYGYTF. The CDR3 nucleotides read TGTGCCAGCGGGGGACAGAGCGGCTATGGCTACACCTTC.

The chain recombines TRBV7-9 with TRBJ2-1; the match to TRBD2 covers 11 bases. Germline loops: CDR1 SEHNR, CDR2 FQNEAQ (reference sequence). V lost 4 bases to trimming and J lost 10 bases; unmatched junction nucleotides: 15. The CDR3 totals 17 residues. The CDR3 DNA sequence: TGTGCCAGCAGCTGGGGACAGGGCCTAGCGGGAGGTAGCGAGCAGTTCTTC. It codes for CASSWGQGLAGGSEQFF.

There are a few counts of this clone. The rearrangement uses TRBV30 and TRBJ2-7; TRBD2 matches at 10 bases. Germline lookup yields CDR1 GTSNPN and CDR2 SVGIG (reference sequence). Germline trimming cut 4 bases from V and 4 bases from J; bases unmatched to any gene: 1. The CDR3 consists of 12 residues. The CDR3 DNA reads as TGTGCCTGGAAGGGACTAGCGTACGAGCAGTACTTC. It specifies CAWKGLAYEQYF.

The chain combines TRBV7-9 with TRBJ2-7, with 9 bases lining up with TRBD2. Per the germline V gene, CDR1 is SEHNR and CDR2 is FQNEAQ (reference sequence). The V segment lost 3 bases and the J segment 1 base; nucleotides outside the gene matches: 16. This CDR3 has 19 amino acids. CDR3 protein: CASSFRSTLAGEASYEQYF. The CDR3, as DNA: TGTGCCAGCAGCTTTCGATCCACCTTAGCGGGAGAGGCATCCTACGAGCAGTACTTC.

The chain carries TRBV13 and TRBJ1-2, with D maybe TRBD1 (6 bases). The germline V gene encodes CDR1 PRHDT and CDR2 FYEKMQ (reference sequence). V was trimmed by 5 bases and J by 5 bases, leaving 15 bases between them. This CDR3 spans 14 amino acids. The CDR3 here is CASSQNKRGYGYTF. The DNA for the CDR3 is TGTGCCAGCAGCCAAAACAAGAGGGGGTATGGCTACACCTTC.

The rearrangement uses TRBV5-4 and TRBJ2-1, with D perhaps TRBD2 (6 bases). The CDR3 extends over 15 amino acids. V lost 5 bases, J lost 4 bases, and 16 bases lay in between. CDR1 SGHNT and CDR2 YYREEE come from the germline V gene (reference sequence). The CDR3 spells CASSKRRGGYNEQFF. The DNA for the CDR3 is TGTGCCAGCAGTAAAAGACGGGGAGGTTACAATGAGCAGTTCTTC.

As regards this clone: Other DNA sequences within the sample encode an identical CDR3. V usage is TRBV10-1 and J usage is TRBJ2-1; 13 bases are shared with TRBD2. The V gene's germline CDR1 is WNHNN and CDR2 SYGVQD (reference sequence). The CDR3 runs to 15 residues. The trim removed 6 bases at V and 4 bases at J, leaving 3 bases unmatched. The CDR3 here is CASSGTSGKYNEQFF. The CDR3 DNA sequence: TGCGCCAGCAGCGGGACTAGCGGGAAGTACAATGAGCAGTTCTTC.

The CDR3 coding sequence is TGTGCCAGCAGCTTAGCGATCTCCTACGAGCAGTACTTC. Amino acids: CASSLAISYEQYF. The rearrangement uses TRBV11-2 and TRBJ2-7, with D uncertain. V lost 1 base, J lost 0 bases, and 4 bases lay in between. The germline V gene encodes CDR1 SGHAT and CDR2 FQNNGV. The CDR3 sequence is 13 residues long.